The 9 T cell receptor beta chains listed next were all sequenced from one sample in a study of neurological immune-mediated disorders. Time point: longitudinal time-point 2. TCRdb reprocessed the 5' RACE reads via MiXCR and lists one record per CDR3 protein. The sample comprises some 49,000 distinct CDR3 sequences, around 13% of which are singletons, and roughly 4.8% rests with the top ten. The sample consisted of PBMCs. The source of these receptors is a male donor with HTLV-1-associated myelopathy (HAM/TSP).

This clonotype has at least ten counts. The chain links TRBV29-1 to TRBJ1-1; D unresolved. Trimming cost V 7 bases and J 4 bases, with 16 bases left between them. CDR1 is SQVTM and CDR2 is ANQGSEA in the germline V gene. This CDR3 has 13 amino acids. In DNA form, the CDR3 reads TGCAGCGGCCGATTACAAGCGGGCACTGAAGCTTTCTTT. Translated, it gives CSGRLQAGTEAFF.

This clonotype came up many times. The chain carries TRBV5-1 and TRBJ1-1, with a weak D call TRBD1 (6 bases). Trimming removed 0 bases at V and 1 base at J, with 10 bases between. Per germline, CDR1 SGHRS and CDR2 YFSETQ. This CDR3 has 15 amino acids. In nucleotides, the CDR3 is TGCGCCAGCAGCTTGGCAGGGGCGAGGAACACTGAAGCTTTCTTT. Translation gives CASSLAGARNTEAFF.

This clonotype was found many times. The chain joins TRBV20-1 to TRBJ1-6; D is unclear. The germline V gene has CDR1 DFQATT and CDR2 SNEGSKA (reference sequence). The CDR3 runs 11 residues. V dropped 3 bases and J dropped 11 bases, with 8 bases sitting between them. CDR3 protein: CSASGLTPLHF. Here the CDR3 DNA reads TGCAGTGCTAGTGGGCTTACACCCCTCCACTTT.

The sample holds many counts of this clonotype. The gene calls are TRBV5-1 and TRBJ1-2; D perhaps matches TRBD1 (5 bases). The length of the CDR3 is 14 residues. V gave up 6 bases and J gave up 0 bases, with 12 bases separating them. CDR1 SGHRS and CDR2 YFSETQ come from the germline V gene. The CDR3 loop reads CASTPGTPNYGYTF. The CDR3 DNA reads TGCGCCAGCACTCCGGGGACCCCTAACTATGGCTACACCTTC.

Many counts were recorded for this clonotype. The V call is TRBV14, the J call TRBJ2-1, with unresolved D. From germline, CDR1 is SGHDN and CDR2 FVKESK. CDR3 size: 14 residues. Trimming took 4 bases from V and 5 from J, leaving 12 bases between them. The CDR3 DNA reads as TGTGCCAGCAGCCGAGTCCAGAATCACAATGAGCAGTTCTTC. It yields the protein CASSRVQNHNEQFF.

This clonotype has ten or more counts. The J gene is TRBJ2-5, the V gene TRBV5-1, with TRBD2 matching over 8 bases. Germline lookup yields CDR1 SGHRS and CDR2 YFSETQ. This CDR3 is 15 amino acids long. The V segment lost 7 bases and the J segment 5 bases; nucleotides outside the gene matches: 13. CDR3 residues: CASRQEGLVAETQYF. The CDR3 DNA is TGCGCCAGCCGTCAGGAGGGACTAGTAGCCGAGACCCAGTACTTC.

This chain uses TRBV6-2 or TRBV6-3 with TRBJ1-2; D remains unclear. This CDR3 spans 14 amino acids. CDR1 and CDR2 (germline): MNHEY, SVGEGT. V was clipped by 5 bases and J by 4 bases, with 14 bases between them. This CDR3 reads CASSNDGLGYGYTF. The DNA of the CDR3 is TGTGCCAGCAGTAACGACGGACTAGGCTATGGCTACACCTTC.

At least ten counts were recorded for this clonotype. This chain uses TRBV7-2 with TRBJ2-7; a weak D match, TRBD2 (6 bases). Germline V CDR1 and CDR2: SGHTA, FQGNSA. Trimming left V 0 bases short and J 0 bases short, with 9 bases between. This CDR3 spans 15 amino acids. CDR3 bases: TGTGCCAGCAGCTTAGCAGCGGGTAGCTCCTACGAGCAGTACTTC. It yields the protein CASSLAAGSSYEQYF.

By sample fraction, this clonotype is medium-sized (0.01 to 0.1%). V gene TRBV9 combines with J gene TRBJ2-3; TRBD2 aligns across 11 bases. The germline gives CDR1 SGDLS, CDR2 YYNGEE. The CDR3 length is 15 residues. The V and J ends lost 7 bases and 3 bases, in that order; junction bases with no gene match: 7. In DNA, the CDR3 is TGTGCCAGCGGGCCGGGGACTAGCGGTACAGATACGCAGTATTTT. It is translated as CASGPGTSGTDTQYF.